A single sample is the source of the 20 T cell receptor beta chains below, sequenced in a study of OX40 agonist ivuxolimab in advanced cancers. Libraries were made using the immunoSEQ multiplex PCR assay. As stored in TCRdb, this immuneACCESS dataset retains in-frame rearrangements with V and J assigned. A fraction of the clones does not appear; measured against another copy, unresolved V genes explain less than half of the discrepancy, and the remainder lacks a known reason. Here the sample has some 80,000 clones; about 88% occur a single time. The top ten clonotypes cover under 0.9% of the sample. Source: CD4+ or CD8+ T cells sorted from blood, taken in a trial of the OX40 agonist ivuxolimab. The origin of the receptors is an adult with an advanced solid tumor such as melanoma, head and neck, liver or kidney cancer.

The V call is TRBV4-3, the J call TRBJ2-2, with 9 bases lining up with TRBD2. Looked up from germline, CDR1 is LGHNA and CDR2 is YSLEER. Trimming took 1 base from V and 5 from J; bases not matched to a gene: 2. CDR3 length: 15 amino acids. Written as DNA, the CDR3 is TGCGCCAGCAGCCAAGCTAGCGGGGCTACCGGGGAGCTGTTTTTT. It codes for CASSQASGATGELFF.

This chain joins TRBV14 and TRBJ2-1; 9 nucleotides line up with TRBD1. The V gene end was trimmed by 4 bases and the J gene end by 9 bases; junction bases not matched to a gene: 10. The germline V gene has CDR1 SGHDN and CDR2 FVKESK. The CDR3 covers 15 residues. The CDR3 spells CASSPPDRGRSEQFF. The CDR3 bases are TGTGCCAGCAGCCCCCCGGACAGGGGACGGAGTGAGCAGTTCTTC.

The chain joins TRBV7-9 to TRBJ1-5, with D perhaps matching TRBD1 (5 bases). From germline, CDR1 is SEHNR and CDR2 FQNEAQ (reference sequence). Trimming took off 8 bases at V and 7 bases at J, with 18 bases between the two ends. The CDR3 has 14 amino acids. The CDR3 coding sequence is TGTGCCAGCTCCTCCGGGGGGGTAAGCCAGCCCCAGCATTTT. This sequence encodes CASSSGGVSQPQHF.

This chain uses TRBV5-6 with TRBJ2-7; TRBD1 aligns across 9 bases. The CDR3 is 14 amino acids. The V gene end was trimmed by 0 bases and the J gene end by 5 bases; junction bases not matched to a gene: 3. The germline V gene encodes CDR1 SGHDT and CDR2 YYEEEE. The CDR3 is CASSLEQGAHEQYF. The CDR3 nucleotides read TGTGCCAGCAGCTTGGAACAGGGGGCCCACGAGCAGTACTTC. The full variable domain, rest sourced from reference TRBV5-6 and TRBJ2-7, is DAGVTQSPTHLIKTRGQQVTLRCSPKSGHDTVSWYQQALGQGPQFIFQYYEEEERQRGNFPDRFSGHQFPNYSSELNVNALLLGDSALYLCASSLEQGAHEQYFGPGTRLTVT.

J is TRBJ1-4 and V is TRBV5-6, with D hard to call. The CDR3 sequence is 14 residues long. Germline-derived CDR1 and CDR2 are SGHDT and YYEEEE. The V end lost 1 base, the J end lost 0 bases, and 4 bases lay between the germline ends. CDR3 sequence: CASSLTATNEKLFF. DNA of the CDR3: TGTGCCAGCAGCTTGACAGCAACTAATGAAAAACTGTTTTTT.

The J gene is TRBJ2-2, the V gene TRBV7-7; D unclear. Deletions cut 1 base from V and 5 bases from J, with 8 bases between. The CDR3 contains 14 residues. CDR1 is SSHAT and CDR2 is FNYEAQ in the germline V gene (reference sequence). The CDR3 loop reads CASSLDSYTGELFF. The CDR3 DNA reads TGTGCCAGCAGCTTAGACAGTTATACCGGGGAGCTGTTTTTT.

This chain joins TRBV20-1 and TRBJ2-2; D unresolved. CDR3 length: 11 amino acids. Trimming stripped 3 bases from V and 4 bases from J, with 3 bases between. CDR1 is DFQATT and CDR2 is SNEGSKA in the germline V gene (reference sequence). DNA for the CDR3: TGCAGTGCTAGGGGCACCGGGGAGCTGTTTTTT. This codes for CSARGTGELFF.

This clone was counted a single time. The rearrangement links TRBV27 to TRBJ2-2, with a tentative D call TRBD2 (5 bases). The CDR3 contains 16 residues. Germline values: CDR1 MNHEY, CDR2 SMNVEV (reference sequence). The ends were cut back, 1 base at V and 3 bases at J, with 12 bases in the middle. CDR3 sequence: CASSLFFPRDTGELFF. The CDR3 bases are TGTGCCAGCAGTTTATTTTTTCCGAGGGACACCGGGGAGCTGTTTTTT.

V usage is TRBV29-1 and J usage is TRBJ1-1; D might be TRBD1 (5 bases). Trimming took off 3 bases at V and 1 base at J, with 9 bases between the two ends. This CDR3 spans 13 amino acids. Germline V lookup: CDR1 SQVTM, CDR2 ANQGSEA. CDR3 in amino acids: CSVEATANTEAFF. The DNA of the CDR3 is TGCAGCGTTGAGGCGACAGCGAACACTGAAGCTTTCTTT.

The rearrangement links TRBV2 to TRBJ2-4; the D gene is possibly TRBD1 (5 bases). V was cut by 5 bases and J by 2 bases, with 10 bases left in between. CDR3 length equals 14 residues. Germline values: CDR1 SNHLY, CDR2 FYNNEI. CDR3 sequence reads: CASSPDRPKNIQYF. CDR3 bases: TGTGCCAGCAGTCCCGACAGACCCAAAAACATTCAGTACTTC.

This clone was counted between two and nine times. This chain uses TRBV6-5 with TRBJ2-7; 7 nucleotides agree with TRBD2. After removal of 6 bases from V and 6 bases from J, the junction contained 14 bases not matched to a gene. Germline V gene sequence: CDR1 MNHEY, CDR2 SVGAGI. The CDR3 has 15 amino acids. In nucleotides, the CDR3 is TGTGCCAGCAGACCACCAAGAGCGGGGTTTCTCGAGCAGTACTTC. Protein sequence: CASRPPRAGFLEQYF.

The chain is built from TRBV6-5 and TRBJ2-6; D unclear. Trimming stripped 0 bases from V and 1 base from J, with 7 bases between. The CDR3 length is 16 residues. Germline lookup yields CDR1 MNHEY and CDR2 SVGAGI. CDR3 region: CASSYSMTSGANVLTF. As DNA, the CDR3 is TGTGCCAGCAGTTACTCGATGACTTCTGGGGCCAACGTCCTGACTTTC.

The chain uses TRBV29-1 and TRBJ2-1, with TRBD2 identical over 7 bases. CDR3 length: 14 amino acids. Germline CDR1 SQVTM, CDR2 ANQGSEA. The V segment lost 7 bases and the J segment 4 bases; nucleotides outside the gene matches: 10. For the CDR3, the DNA is TGCAGCGCCCGTGGCCCTAGCGGATACAATGAGCAGTTCTTC. Protein product: CSARGPSGYNEQFF.

V usage is TRBV7-2 and J usage is TRBJ2-7, with TRBD1 as a possible D gene (6 bases). Germline V gene sequence: CDR1 SGHTA, CDR2 FQGNSA. Trimming removed 1 base at V and 4 bases at J, with 14 bases between. CDR3 size: 15 residues. CDR3 amino acids: CASSLVPQGFYEQYF. The CDR3 nucleotides read TGTGCCAGCAGCTTAGTACCACAGGGTTTTTACGAGCAGTACTTC. Full variable domain (rest looked up from reference TRBV7-2 and TRBJ2-7): GAGVSQSPSNKVTEKGKDVELRCDPISGHTALYWYRQSLGQGLEFLIYFQGNSAPDKSGLPSDRFSAERTGGSVSTLTIQRTQQEDSAVYLCASSLVPQGFYEQYFGPGTRLTVT.

The chain has TRBV7-3 and TRBJ2-5; 10 nucleotides match TRBD2. Per the germline V gene, CDR1 is SGHTA and CDR2 is FQGTGA. This CDR3 has 15 amino acids. J gave up 4 bases and V 3 bases, and 5 bases lay outside the gene matches. CDR3 sequence reads: CASSFSSGRGETQYF. The CDR3, as DNA: TGTGCCAGCAGCTTTTCCAGCGGGAGGGGAGAGACCCAGTACTTC. Filled out from reference TRBV7-3 and TRBJ2-5, the complete variable domain reads GAGVSQTPSNKVTEKGKYVELRCDPISGHTALYWYRQSLGQGPEFLIYFQGTGAADDSGLPNDRFFAVRPEGSVSTLKIQRTERGDSAVYLCASSFSSGRGETQYFGPGTRLLVL.

The V call is TRBV5-4, the J call TRBJ2-7; 9 nucleotides match TRBD2. The length of the CDR3 is 15 residues. The junction had 5 bases not matched to a gene; V was cut back by 2 bases and J by 2 bases. From germline, CDR1 is SGHNT and CDR2 YYREEE (reference sequence). CDR3 sequence: CASSLGLAGTYEQYF. CDR3 nucleotide sequence: TGTGCCAGCAGCTTAGGGCTAGCGGGAACCTACGAGCAGTACTTC.

This sequence joins TRBV9 and TRBJ2-1; 10 bases agree with TRBD2. The CDR3 runs 15 residues. Trimming at V came to 2 bases and at J to 7 bases, leaving 6 bases not matched to a gene. Germline CDR1 is SGDLS and CDR2 is YYNGEE. The CDR3 DNA follows: TGTGCCAGCAGCGTTTCTAGCGGGAGTGTGAATGAGCAGTTCTTC. This codes for CASSVSSGSVNEQFF.

The rearrangement joins TRBV5-5 to TRBJ2-5; D might be TRBD2 (5 bases). Germline V gene sequence: CDR1 SGHKS, CDR2 YYEKEE (reference sequence). V was shortened by 0 bases and J by 6 bases, with 18 bases between the two germline ends. The CDR3 spans 16 residues. CDR3 sequence: CASSLEGSASLKTQYF. CDR3 bases: TGTGCCAGCAGCTTGGAAGGTAGCGCGTCGCTGAAGACCCAGTACTTC.

The chain employs TRBV2 and TRBJ1-5; D possibly corresponds to TRBD1 (5 bases). The CDR3 extends over 15 amino acids. Germline V gene sequence: CDR1 SNHLY, CDR2 FYNNEI. Between the trimmed V and J ends, which lost 6 bases and 2 bases, there was a span of 14 bases. DNA of the CDR3: TGTGCCAGCAGCATGGGACCCGAGGGCAATCAGCCCCAGCATTTT. This codes for CASSMGPEGNQPQHF. Full variable domain (rest looked up from reference TRBV2 and TRBJ1-5): EPEVTQTPSHQVTQMGQEVILRCVPISNHLYFYWYRQILGQKVEFLVSFYNNEISEKSEIFDDQFSVERPDGSNFTLKIRSTKLEDSAMYFCASSMGPEGNQPQHFGDGTRLSIL.

The gene calls are TRBV18 and TRBJ2-4; D gene ambiguous. The germline V gene encodes CDR1 KGHSH and CDR2 LQKENI. The V and J ends lost 3 bases and 15 bases respectively, with 27 bases between them. The CDR3 is made up of 16 amino acids. CDR3 sequence: CASSPMQDPTLYAVYF. The CDR3 DNA follows: TGTGCCAGCTCACCCATGCAGGACCCCACCCTTTACGCAGTGTACTTC.